This T cell receptor beta chain derives from a study of cytomegalovirus exposure and HLA in healthy donors. On the study more broadly: Unique TCRs numbering some 80 million, obtained from HLA-typed donors, made up an early data release. General study findings and limits: Other equally common chains were less clonally expanded than HLA-associated TCR beta chains, a later analysis showed.

PCR used 60 Vbeta primers and 13 Jbeta primers. Sequencing was performed with immunoSEQ multiplex PCR; in TCRdb, only in-frame clones are kept and a portion is missing. The table shows 200,000 to 300,000 clones, with around 80% occurring only once. Remarks on this clone: Its specificity is not known.

Healthy bone marrow donors formed the donor group. The receptor's source is a woman aged 40-49 years in good health and CMV-seropositive. Specimen: PBMCs.

CDR3: CASSLGGGQNTEAFF. CDR3 DNA sequence: TGTGCCAGCAGCTTAGGCGGCGGACAAAACACTGAAGCTTTCTTT. The chain is built from TRBV7-3 and TRBJ1-1; TRBD1 might be the D (5 bases). Trimming left V 2 bases short and J 2 bases short, with 12 bases between. The V gene's germline CDR1 is SGHTA and CDR2 FQGTGA. The CDR3 runs 15 residues.